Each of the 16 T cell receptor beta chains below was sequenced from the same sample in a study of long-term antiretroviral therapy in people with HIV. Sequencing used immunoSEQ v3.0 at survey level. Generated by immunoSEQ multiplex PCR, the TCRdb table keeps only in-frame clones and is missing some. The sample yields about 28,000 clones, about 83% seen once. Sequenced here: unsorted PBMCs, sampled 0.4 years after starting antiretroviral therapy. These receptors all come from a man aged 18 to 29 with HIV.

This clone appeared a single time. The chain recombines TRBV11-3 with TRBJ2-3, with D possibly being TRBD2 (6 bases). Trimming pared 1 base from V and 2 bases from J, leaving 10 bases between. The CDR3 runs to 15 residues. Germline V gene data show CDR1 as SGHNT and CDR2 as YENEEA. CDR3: CASSLGSGHTDTQYF. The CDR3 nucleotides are TGTGCCAGCAGCTTAGGGAGCGGGCACACAGATACGCAGTATTTT.

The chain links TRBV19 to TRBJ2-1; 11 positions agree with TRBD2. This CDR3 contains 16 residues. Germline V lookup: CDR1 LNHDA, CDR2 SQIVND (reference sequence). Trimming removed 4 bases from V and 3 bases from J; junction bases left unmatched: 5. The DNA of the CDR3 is TGTGCCAGTAGTACAGGGACTAGCGGAATCTACAATGAGCAGTTCTTC. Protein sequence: CASSTGTSGIYNEQFF. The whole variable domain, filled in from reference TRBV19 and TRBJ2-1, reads DGGITQSPKYLFRKEGQNVTLSCEQNLNHDAMYWYRQDPGQGLRLIYYSQIVNDFQKGDIAEGYSVSREKKESFPLTVTSAQKNPTAFYLCASSTGTSGIYNEQFFGPGTRLTVL.

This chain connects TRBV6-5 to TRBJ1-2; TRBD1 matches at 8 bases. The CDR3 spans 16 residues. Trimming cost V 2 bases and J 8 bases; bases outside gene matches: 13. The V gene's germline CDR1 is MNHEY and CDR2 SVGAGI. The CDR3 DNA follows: TGTGCCAGCAGTTACGACAACCGACAGGGGTCGGCGGGCTACACCTTC. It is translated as CASSYDNRQGSAGYTF.

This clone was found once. In nucleotides, the CDR3 is TGTGCCACCAGCCCGGGACAGGGTTACGAGCAGTACTTC. Translation gives CATSPGQGYEQYF. The chain uses TRBV15 and TRBJ2-7; 9 nucleotides agree with TRBD1. With V trimmed by 5 bases and J by 4 bases, 3 bases remained unmatched. Germline lookup yields CDR1 LNHNV and CDR2 YYDKDF (reference sequence). The CDR3 covers 13 residues.

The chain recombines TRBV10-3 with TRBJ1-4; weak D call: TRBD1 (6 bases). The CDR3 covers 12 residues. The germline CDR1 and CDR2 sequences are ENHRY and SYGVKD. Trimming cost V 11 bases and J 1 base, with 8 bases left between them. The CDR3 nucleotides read TGTGCCGCCAGGGGAACTAATGAAAAACTGTTTTTT. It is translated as CAARGTNEKLFF.

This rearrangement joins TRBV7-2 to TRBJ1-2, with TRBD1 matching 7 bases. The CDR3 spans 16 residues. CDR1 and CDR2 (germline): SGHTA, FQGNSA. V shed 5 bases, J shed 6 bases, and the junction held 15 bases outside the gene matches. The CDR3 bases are TGTGCCAGCAGCGACACCGGGACAGTCGGGCCCCATGGCTACACCTTC. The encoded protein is CASSDTGTVGPHGYTF. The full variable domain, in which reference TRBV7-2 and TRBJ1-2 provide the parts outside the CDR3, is GAGVSQSPSNKVTEKGKDVELRCDPISGHTALYWYRQSLGQGLEFLIYFQGNSAPDKSGLPSDRFSAERTGGSVSTLTIQRTQQEDSAVYLCASSDTGTVGPHGYTFGSGTRLTVV.

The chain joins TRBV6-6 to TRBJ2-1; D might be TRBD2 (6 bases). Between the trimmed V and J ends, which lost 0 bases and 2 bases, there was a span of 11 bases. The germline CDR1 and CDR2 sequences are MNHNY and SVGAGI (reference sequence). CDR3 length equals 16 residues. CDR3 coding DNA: TGTGCCAGCAGTTACTCATCGGGAGAGACCTACAATGAGCAGTTCTTC. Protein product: CASSYSSGETYNEQFF.

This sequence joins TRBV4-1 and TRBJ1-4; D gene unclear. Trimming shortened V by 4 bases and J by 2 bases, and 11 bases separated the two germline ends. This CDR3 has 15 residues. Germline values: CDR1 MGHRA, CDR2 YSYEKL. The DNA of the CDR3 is TGCGCCAGCAGCCCGGTCGGCGGGACTAATGAAAAACTGTTTTTT. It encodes CASSPVGGTNEKLFF.

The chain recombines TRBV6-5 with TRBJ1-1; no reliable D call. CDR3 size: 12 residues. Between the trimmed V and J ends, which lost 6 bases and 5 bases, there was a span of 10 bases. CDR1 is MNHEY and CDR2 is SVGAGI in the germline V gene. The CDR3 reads CASSPGRTEAFF. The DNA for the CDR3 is TGTGCCAGCAGCCCCGGACGGACTGAAGCTTTCTTT.

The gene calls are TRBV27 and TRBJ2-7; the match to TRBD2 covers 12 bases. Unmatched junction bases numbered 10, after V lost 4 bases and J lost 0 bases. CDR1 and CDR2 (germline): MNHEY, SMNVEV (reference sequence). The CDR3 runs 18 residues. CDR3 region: CASSSDGTSGSSSYEQYF. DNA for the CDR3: TGTGCCAGCAGTTCCGACGGGACTAGCGGGTCGAGCTCCTACGAGCAGTACTTC.

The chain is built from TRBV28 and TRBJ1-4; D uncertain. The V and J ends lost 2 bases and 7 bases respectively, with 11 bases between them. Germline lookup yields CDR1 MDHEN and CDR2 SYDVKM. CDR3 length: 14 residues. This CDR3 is CASSLPWSGEKLFF. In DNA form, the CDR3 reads TGTGCCAGCAGTTTACCATGGAGCGGTGAAAAACTGTTTTTT.

The CDR3 coding sequence is TGTGCCACCAGCCCCGGCAGCGACATTCAGTACTTC. It specifies CATSPGSDIQYF. The chain links TRBV15 to TRBJ2-4; the D is unclear. CDR3 length: 12 residues. Germline V gives CDR1 LNHNV, CDR2 YYDKDF (reference sequence). Trimming cost V 5 bases and J 8 bases, with 10 bases left between them.

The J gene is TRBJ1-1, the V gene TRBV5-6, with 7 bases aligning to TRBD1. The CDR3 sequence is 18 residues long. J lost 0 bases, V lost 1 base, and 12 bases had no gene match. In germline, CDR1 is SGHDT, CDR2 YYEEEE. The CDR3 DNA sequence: TGTGCCAGCAGCTTGAATCGCGGTAGGGGGCTGTTGAACACTGAAGCTTTCTTT. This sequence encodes CASSLNRGRGLLNTEAFF.

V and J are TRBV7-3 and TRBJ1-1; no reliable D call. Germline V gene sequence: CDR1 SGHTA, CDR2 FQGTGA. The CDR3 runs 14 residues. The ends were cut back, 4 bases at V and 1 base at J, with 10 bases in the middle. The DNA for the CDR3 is TGTGCCAGCAGCTACATGGGCCAGAACACTGAAGCTTTCTTT. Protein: CASSYMGQNTEAFF.

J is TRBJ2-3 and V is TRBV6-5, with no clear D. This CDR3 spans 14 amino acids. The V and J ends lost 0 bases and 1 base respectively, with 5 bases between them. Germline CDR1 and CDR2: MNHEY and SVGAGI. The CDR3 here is CASSYSAGTDTQYF. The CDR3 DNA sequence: TGTGCCAGCAGTTACTCGGCAGGCACAGATACGCAGTATTTT.

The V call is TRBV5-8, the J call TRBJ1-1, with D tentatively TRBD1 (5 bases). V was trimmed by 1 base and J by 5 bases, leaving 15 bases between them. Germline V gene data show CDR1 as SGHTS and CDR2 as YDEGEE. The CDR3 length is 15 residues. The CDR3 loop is CASSLRDFPGTEAFF. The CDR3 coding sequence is TGTGCCAGCAGCTTGAGGGACTTCCCGGGGACTGAAGCTTTCTTT.